These 25 T cell receptor beta chains came from one sample sequenced in a study of blood T cell repertoires in COVID-19 (TCRdb year 2020). The method was the immunoSEQ multiplex PCR assay. Entries here come from immuneACCESS through TCRdb and include only in-frame sequences with V and J called. Some clones fail to appear in such tables; in the studies checked, an unresolved V gene covers under half of the shortfall, and the cause of the remainder is unknown. This sample has over 75,000 clones in its table, and around 80% of those were observed once. In total, the top ten clones hold approximately 20% of the sample. The sample was peripheral blood. These receptors were obtained from a woman between 50 and 59 years old with acute or convalescent COVID-19.

The rearrangement joins TRBV28 to TRBJ2-5, with 7 bases aligning to TRBD2. The V and J ends lost 6 bases and 7 bases, in that order; junction bases with no gene match: 11. Germline CDR1 and CDR2: MDHEN and SYDVKM. This CDR3 comprises 14 residues. This CDR3 is CASRAGTPGGTQYF. CDR3 sequence (DNA): TGTGCCAGCAGGGCCGGGACCCCGGGGGGGACCCAGTACTTC.

The J gene is TRBJ2-7, the V gene TRBV30; 11 nucleotides match TRBD1. Per germline, CDR1 GTSNPN and CDR2 SVGIG (reference sequence). After removal of 3 bases from V and 1 base from J, the junction contained 8 bases not matched to a gene. CDR3 length: 16 residues. In DNA form, the CDR3 reads TGTGCCTGGAGCGGAATCCGGGACAGGGGGTCCTACGAGCAGTACTTC. This gives the protein CAWSGIRDRGSYEQYF.

The rearrangement uses TRBV27 and TRBJ2-2; TRBD2 agrees at 7 bases. Germline V gives CDR1 MNHEY, CDR2 SMNVEV (reference sequence). CDR3 size: 14 residues. The V segment lost 6 bases and the J segment 5 bases; nucleotides outside the gene matches: 6. The CDR3 loop is CASSWRGGTGELFF. The CDR3 nucleotides are TGTGCCAGCAGCTGGCGGGGAGGGACCGGGGAGCTGTTTTTT.

The rearrangement joins TRBV5-4 to TRBJ1-5; unclear D gene. The CDR3 runs to 14 residues. V was clipped by 0 bases and J by 2 bases, with 6 bases between them. In germline, CDR1 is SGHNT, CDR2 YYREEE (reference sequence). CDR3 sequence (DNA): TGTGCCAGCAGCTTGGCCGGGGGCAATCAGCCCCAGCATTTT. This sequence encodes CASSLAGGNQPQHF. Full variable domain (missing parts from reference TRBV5-4 and TRBJ1-5): ETGVTQSPTHLIKTRGQQVTLRCSSQSGHNTVSWYQQALGQGPQFIFQYYREEENGRGNFPPRFSGLQFPNYSSELNVNALELDDSALYLCASSLAGGNQPQHFGDGTRLSIL.

The genes are TRBV2 and TRBJ2-3; 9 bases agree with TRBD2. CDR3 length: 16 amino acids. V shed 4 bases, J shed 1 base, and the junction held 6 bases outside the gene matches. Germline assignment: CDR1 SNHLY and CDR2 FYNNEI. The CDR3 sequence: CASSVMASGGTDTQYF. Written as DNA, the CDR3 is TGTGCCAGCAGTGTTATGGCTAGCGGGGGCACAGATACGCAGTATTTT.

The chain has TRBV29-1 and TRBJ2-2, with 13 bases fitting TRBD2. The CDR3 contains 24 residues. Germline assignment: CDR1 SQVTM and CDR2 ANQGSEA. V shed 3 bases and J 0 bases; nucleotides not matched to a gene: 25. This chain's CDR3 is CSVELRNILATGLAGPANTGELFF. CDR3 in DNA: TGCAGCGTTGAGCTCCGAAATATTTTGGCGACGGGACTAGCGGGACCCGCGAACACCGGGGAGCTGTTTTTT.

The chain carries TRBV5-6 and TRBJ2-1; 14 bases line up with TRBD2. Trimming removed 4 bases from V and 8 bases from J; junction bases left unmatched: 8. The V gene's germline CDR1 is SGHDT and CDR2 YYEEEE. The CDR3 consists of 16 residues. CDR3: CASSQWGLAGAHEQFF. In DNA, the CDR3 is TGTGCCAGCAGCCAATGGGGACTAGCGGGGGCCCATGAGCAGTTCTTC.

The chain uses TRBV9 and TRBJ2-3, with 7 bases aligning to TRBD2. Germline lookup yields CDR1 SGDLS and CDR2 YYNGEE. The junction had 13 bases not matched to a gene; V was cut back by 4 bases and J by 2 bases. This CDR3 has 17 residues. The CDR3 nucleotides read TGTGCCAGCAGCCCCCGACTAGCTGAATACCCCACAGATACGCAGTATTTT. Protein sequence: CASSPRLAEYPTDTQYF.

This chain joins TRBV7-3 and TRBJ2-1; D might be TRBD2 (7 bases). From germline, CDR1 is SGHTA and CDR2 FQGTGA. The CDR3 length is 13 residues. Trimming removed 4 bases at V and 8 bases at J, with 12 bases between. The CDR3 reads CASSSSGGYEQFF. CDR3 sequence (DNA): TGTGCCAGCAGCTCTTCGGGGGGCTATGAGCAGTTCTTC.

With regard to this clone: This may be a read error, as it is one base from a much larger clone. Other DNA sequences in this specimen translate into the identical CDR3. The genes are TRBV5-4 and TRBJ1-2; TRBD1 matches 8 bases. Trimming took 4 bases from V and 3 from J; bases not matched to a gene: 2. From germline, CDR1 is SGHNT and CDR2 YYREEE (reference sequence). The CDR3 is made up of 13 amino acids. The CDR3 DNA reads as TGTGCCAGCAGCCCGGACAGGGACTATGGCTACACCTTC. Amino acids: CASSPDRDYGYTF.

The chain employs TRBV5-1 and TRBJ1-2; D is possibly TRBD1 (6 bases). Trimming took off 1 base at V and 1 base at J, with 8 bases between the two ends. The V gene's germline CDR1 is SGHRS and CDR2 YFSETQ. The CDR3 loop spans 14 amino acids. The CDR3 DNA sequence: TGCGCCAGCAGCTTGACAGGGCTTAACTATGGCTACACCTTC. It translates to CASSLTGLNYGYTF.

This chain links TRBV5-4 with TRBJ2-3, with D maybe TRBD2 (5 bases). V dropped 3 bases and J dropped 5 bases, with 13 bases sitting between them. This CDR3 comprises 14 residues. CDR1 is SGHNT, CDR2 YYREEE, per germline (reference sequence). Written as DNA, the CDR3 is TGTGCCAGCAGCTCCACCCGGGGAAAAGATACGCAGTATTTT. Translated: CASSSTRGKDTQYF.

The V call is TRBV24-1, the J call TRBJ2-1; TRBD2 agrees at 11 bases. CDR3 length: 14 amino acids. The V gene's germline CDR1 is KGHDR and CDR2 SFDVKD. V trimming: 10 bases; J trimming: 4 bases; junction bases outside the gene matches: 5. CDR3 DNA: TGTGCCACGTCTACTAGCGGGGGTTACAATGAGCAGTTCTTC. Amino acids: CATSTSGGYNEQFF.

This rearrangement joins TRBV3-1 (or the pseudogene TRBV3-2) to TRBJ1-6; D is unresolved. Germline-derived CDR1 and CDR2 are LGHDT and YNNKEL (reference sequence). This CDR3 is built from 11 residues. Between the trimmed V and J ends, which lost 7 bases and 16 bases, there was a span of 14 bases. The CDR3, as DNA: TGTGCCAGCACCAACGGTAGATCTCTCCACTTT. This gives the protein CASTNGRSLHF.

The V and J genes are TRBV19 and TRBJ2-3, with 10 bases aligning to TRBD1. Germline values: CDR1 LNHDA, CDR2 SQIVND (reference sequence). V lost 5 bases to trimming and J lost 4 bases; unmatched junction nucleotides: 6. This CDR3 is built from 15 residues. CDR3 nucleotide sequence: TGTGCCAGTAGTTCAGGGACAGGGGCTTCAGATACGCAGTATTTT. Its protein is CASSSGTGASDTQYF.

V usage is TRBV7-2 and J usage is TRBJ2-5, with 11 bases matching TRBD2. Germline CDR1 SGHTA, CDR2 FQGNSA. This CDR3 has 16 amino acids. V was clipped by 1 base and J by 4 bases; unmatched bases: 5. Here the CDR3 DNA reads TGTGCCAGCAGCTTAGTAGCGGGAGGGCCGGGAGAGACCCAGTACTTC. Encoded protein: CASSLVAGGPGETQYF.

The genes are TRBV5-5 and TRBJ2-5; TRBD1 matches 10 bases. The V gene end was trimmed by 1 base and the J gene end by 5 bases; junction bases not matched to a gene: 11. In germline, CDR1 is SGHKS, CDR2 YYEKEE (reference sequence). CDR3 length equals 17 residues. As DNA, the CDR3 is TGTGCCAGCAGCTTGTTTGTTAGGACAGGGGGTTCGGAGACCCAGTACTTC. This gives the protein CASSLFVRTGGSETQYF.

The chain is built from TRBV5-5 and TRBJ1-2; TRBD1 agrees at 8 bases. Trimming took 3 bases from V and 5 from J; bases not matched to a gene: 24. Germline assignment: CDR1 SGHKS and CDR2 YYEKEE (reference sequence). This CDR3 contains 20 residues. The CDR3 DNA reads as TGTGCCAGCAGCTCGGACAGGGTTTTACAGGATCCGCGGGGACATTATGGCTACACCTTC. Its protein is CASSSDRVLQDPRGHYGYTF. The complete variable domain, with remaining parts taken from reference TRBV5-5 and TRBJ1-2, reads DAGVTQSPTHLIKTRGQQVTLRCSPISGHKSVSWYQQVLGQGPQFIFQYYEKEERGRGNFPDRFSARQFPNYSSELNVNALLLGDSALYLCASSSDRVLQDPRGHYGYTFGSGTRLTVV.

The V gene is TRBV30, the J gene TRBJ2-7; TRBD1 agrees at 7 bases. Trimming cost V 0 bases and J 6 bases; bases outside gene matches: 2. CDR1 and CDR2 from the germline V gene are GTSNPN and SVGIG (reference sequence). CDR3 size: 12 residues. The CDR3 DNA is TGTGCCTGGAGTGTAGGGGGCTTCGAGCAGTACTTC. Translated: CAWSVGGFEQYF.

This clone was observed a handful of times. V gene TRBV20-1 combines with J gene TRBJ2-7; D is unclear. This CDR3 is 11 amino acids long. Trimming cost V 4 bases and J 5 bases, with 9 bases left between them. CDR1 is DFQATT and CDR2 is SNEGSKA in the germline V gene (reference sequence). CDR3 nucleotide sequence: TGCAGTGCTAATGGCCCACACGAGCAGTACTTC. Translation: CSANGPHEQYF.

V is TRBV6-5 and J is TRBJ2-7; 8 bases are shared with TRBD1. This CDR3 region has 15 residues. Germline V gene lookup returns CDR1 MNHEY and CDR2 SVGAGI. Unmatched junction bases numbered 8, after V lost 7 bases and J lost 0 bases. The DNA for the CDR3 is TGTGCCAGCACCGACAGGGGCCTTATCTCCTACGAGCAGTACTTC. Protein sequence: CASTDRGLISYEQYF.

The chain carries TRBV13 and TRBJ1-4, with unresolved D. The CDR3 length is 17 residues. Trimming took 0 bases from V and 2 from J, leaving 13 bases between them. Per germline, CDR1 PRHDT and CDR2 FYEKMQ (reference sequence). The CDR3 DNA sequence: TGTGCCAGCAGCTTAGGCCGCCCACGCGGCACTAATGAAAAACTGTTTTTT. Its translation is CASSLGRPRGTNEKLFF.

This clone was observed a handful of times. V gene TRBV18 combines with J gene TRBJ1-3; possible D gene TRBD1, 5 bases. The CDR3 extends over 15 amino acids. CDR1 and CDR2 (germline): KGHSH, LQKENI. The V end was cut by 3 bases, the J end by 2 bases, with 11 bases between. For the CDR3, the DNA is TGTGCCAGCTCACCGGCGGGGCAAACTGGAAACACCATATATTTT. Protein: CASSPAGQTGNTIYF.

In this sample, this clone turned up a few times. CDR3 nucleotides: TGTGCCAGCAGTGCGTTAGCGGGGGACTACTTGGACACAGATACGCAGTATTTT. It is translated as CASSALAGDYLDTDTQYF. This chain links TRBV6-1 with TRBJ2-3; 9 bases fit TRBD2. From germline, CDR1 is MNHNS and CDR2 SASEGT. Trimming at V came to 4 bases and at J to 2 bases, leaving 13 bases not matched to a gene. The CDR3 extends over 18 amino acids.

V gene TRBV5-1 combines with J gene TRBJ1-2, with 7 bases that match TRBD1. This CDR3 contains 13 residues. Germline CDR1 is SGHRS and CDR2 is YFSETQ. V shed 2 bases, J shed 9 bases, and the junction held 7 bases outside the gene matches. The CDR3 bases are TGCGCCAGCAGCTTAGACAGGGAAAGGAGCTACACCTTC. It encodes CASSLDRERSYTF.